One sample yielded the 29 T cell receptor beta chains listed below, sequenced in a study of T cell responses to AZD1222 COVID-19 vaccine. TCRdb keeps only in-frame clones here, not all; method: immunoSEQ multiplex PCR. The data show around 200,000 clones, around 90% seen once. Sequencing was performed on peripheral blood, taken on day 0 of AZD1222 vaccination. Source of these receptors: an adult in good health.

This chain joins TRBV2 and TRBJ2-7, with 8 positions matching TRBD1. The V gene's germline CDR1 is SNHLY and CDR2 FYNNEI. The CDR3 loop spans 14 amino acids. V was pared by 6 bases and J by 1 base, with 5 bases of the junction left unmatched. The CDR3 region has the DNA TGTGCCAGCAGATCGGACAGGGCTTCCTACGAGCAGTACTTC. Translation gives CASRSDRASYEQYF.

The chain recombines TRBV7-3 with TRBJ1-6; D may be TRBD1 (5 bases). This CDR3 is 15 amino acids long. Deletions cut 1 base from V and 7 bases from J, with 11 bases between. Germline lookup yields CDR1 SGHTA and CDR2 FQGTGA. CDR3 amino acids: CASSLMAGRNSPLHF. CDR3 nucleotide sequence: TGTGCCAGCAGCTTAATGGCAGGGAGGAATTCACCCCTCCACTTT.

V is TRBV7-8 and J is TRBJ2-2, with 10 bases matching TRBD2. J lost 7 bases, V lost 4 bases, and 15 bases had no gene match. Germline V gene data show CDR1 as SGHVS and CDR2 as FQNEAQ. This CDR3 spans 18 amino acids. Here the CDR3 reads CASSSEGLAGEHYGELFF. The CDR3 DNA is TGTGCCAGCAGCTCGGAGGGGCTAGCGGGAGAGCATTACGGGGAGCTGTTTTTT. Full variable domain (rest looked up from reference TRBV7-8 and TRBJ2-2): GAGVSQSPRYKVAKRGQDVALRCDPISGHVSLFWYQQALGQGPEFLTYFQNEAQLDKSGLPSDRFFAERPEGSVSTLKIQRTQQEDSAVYLCASSSEGLAGEHYGELFFGEGSRLTVL.

CDR3 DNA sequence: TGTGCCAGCAGCTCAGATCTCCAGCCCCAGCATTTT. Amino acid sequence: CASSSDLQPQHF. The gene calls are TRBV7-8 and TRBJ1-5; D gene uncertain. This CDR3 region has 12 residues. Germline values: CDR1 SGHVS, CDR2 FQNEAQ. Trimming took 4 bases from V and 7 from J, leaving 8 bases between them.

This rearrangement joins TRBV2 to TRBJ2-4, with TRBD2 matching over 12 bases. The V gene's germline CDR1 is SNHLY and CDR2 FYNNEI. The CDR3 has 16 residues. The junction had 6 bases not matched to a gene; V was cut back by 2 bases and J by 7 bases. The CDR3 protein is CASSEWGTSGWNIQYF. CDR3 nucleotides: TGTGCCAGCAGTGAATGGGGGACTAGCGGGTGGAACATTCAGTACTTC.

This rearrangement joins TRBV9 to TRBJ2-1; D unclear. Trimming removed 0 bases at V and 2 bases at J, with 9 bases between. This CDR3 is built from 15 residues. CDR1 SGDLS and CDR2 YYNGEE come from the germline V gene. CDR3 sequence reads: CASSVATRTYNEQFF. The CDR3 region has the DNA TGTGCCAGCAGCGTAGCCACACGCACCTACAATGAGCAGTTCTTC. Based on the CDR3 plus reference TRBV9 and TRBJ2-1, the full variable domain is DSGVTQTPKHLITATGQRVTLRCSPRSGDLSVYWYQQSLDQGLQFLIQYYNGEERAKGNILERFSAQQFPDLHSELNLSSLELGDSALYFCASSVATRTYNEQFFGPGTRLTVL.

This sequence joins TRBV19 and TRBJ1-2, with D unresolved. Germline V gene sequence: CDR1 LNHDA, CDR2 SQIVND (reference sequence). Trimming removed 3 bases at V and 2 bases at J, with 16 bases between. This CDR3 is 16 amino acids long. The CDR3 nucleotides are TGTGCCAGTAGTATCATCTTTGCGGAGGGCAACTATGGCTACACCTTC. It codes for CASSIIFAEGNYGYTF.

This chain links TRBV5-1 with TRBJ1-1, with D possibly being TRBD1 (6 bases). This CDR3 spans 16 amino acids. V shed 2 bases and J shed 0 bases, with 14 bases lying between them. Looked up from germline, CDR1 is SGHRS and CDR2 is YFSETQ. Here the CDR3 DNA reads TGCGCCAGCAGCTTTGGACAGTCCATCCTGAACACTGAAGCTTTCTTT. Its translation is CASSFGQSILNTEAFF. Using reference TRBV5-1 and TRBJ1-1 for the parts outside the CDR3, the full variable domain is KAGVTQTPRYLIKTRGQQVTLSCSPISGHRSVSWYQQTPGQGLQFLFEYFSETQRNKGNFPGRFSGRQFSNSRSEMNVSTLELGDSALYLCASSFGQSILNTEAFFGQGTRLTVV.

V usage is TRBV11-3 and J usage is TRBJ2-1; 7 positions agree with TRBD2. Unmatched junction bases numbered 3, after V lost 1 base and J lost 0 bases. This CDR3 is built from 16 residues. Germline lookup yields CDR1 SGHNT and CDR2 YENEEA. CDR3 protein: CASSLGREFSYNEQFF. The CDR3, as DNA: TGTGCCAGCAGCTTAGGGCGGGAGTTCTCCTACAATGAGCAGTTCTTC.

CDR3 in DNA: TGTGCCAGCAGCGCCCTTAGCGGGGGGATGGATGAGCAGTTCTTC. This sequence encodes CASSALSGGMDEQFF. The chain recombines TRBV7-3 with TRBJ2-1; 10 bases map to TRBD2. The junction had 9 bases not matched to a gene; V was cut back by 5 bases and J by 8 bases. This CDR3 is 15 amino acids long. Germline V gene lookup returns CDR1 SGHTA and CDR2 FQGTGA.

V usage is TRBV12-3 or TRBV12-4 and J usage is TRBJ2-7; D is possibly TRBD2 (7 bases). The V end was cut by 8 bases, the J end by 2 bases, with 10 bases between. The CDR3 spans 12 residues. CDR3 amino acids: CASSGGPYEQYF. The CDR3 nucleotides are TGTGCCAGCTCGGGGGGCCCCTACGAGCAGTACTTC.

V is TRBV5-1 and J is TRBJ2-1; 8 bases map to TRBD1. V was clipped by 0 bases and J by 7 bases; unmatched bases: 9. Germline CDR1 reads SGHRS; CDR2 reads YFSETQ. There are 16 residues in the CDR3. In DNA form, the CDR3 reads TGCGCCAGCAGCTTGGTAGGGACAGGCCCATCTAATGAGCAGTTCTTC. This translates into CASSLVGTGPSNEQFF.

V and J are TRBV5-1 and TRBJ2-4, with a possible D match to TRBD1 (5 bases). The CDR3 totals 14 residues. The V gene lost 4 bases and the J gene lost 6 bases, with 14 bases spanning the gap. The germline V gene has CDR1 SGHRS and CDR2 YFSETQ. CDR3 nucleotides: TGCGCCAGCAGCCCAATGACAGCGACAAACATTCAGTACTTC. It yields the protein CASSPMTATNIQYF. The full variable domain, its missing parts supplied by reference TRBV5-1 and TRBJ2-4, is KAGVTQTPRYLIKTRGQQVTLSCSPISGHRSVSWYQQTPGQGLQFLFEYFSETQRNKGNFPGRFSGRQFSNSRSEMNVSTLELGDSALYLCASSPMTATNIQYFGAGTRLSVL.

The rearrangement uses TRBV4-2 and TRBJ2-3, with TRBD2 matching 8 bases. Germline CDR1 is LGHNA and CDR2 is YNFKEQ. Unmatched junction bases numbered 5, after V lost 4 bases and J lost 2 bases. CDR3 length equals 15 residues. The chain's CDR3 is CASSRLSGDTDTQYF. The CDR3 nucleotides read TGTGCCAGCAGCCGGCTTAGCGGGGACACAGATACGCAGTATTTT.

The chain recombines TRBV27 with TRBJ1-2; 8 nucleotides line up with TRBD1. CDR3 length equals 13 residues. V was pared by 5 bases and J by 8 bases, with 7 bases of the junction left unmatched. Germline CDR1 MNHEY, CDR2 SMNVEV (reference sequence). CDR3 protein: CASSPGQGRGYTF. CDR3 DNA sequence: TGTGCCAGCAGTCCCGGACAGGGACGCGGCTACACCTTC.

The chain employs TRBV11-2 and TRBJ2-7; 12 bases fit TRBD2. CDR1 is SGHAT, CDR2 FQNNGV, per germline. CDR3 length equals 17 residues. The trim removed 3 bases at V and 4 bases at J, leaving 10 bases unmatched. CDR3 in amino acids: CASSFDQALAGGYEQYF. Here the CDR3 DNA reads TGTGCCAGCAGCTTCGATCAAGCGCTAGCGGGAGGGTACGAGCAGTACTTC.

The chain uses TRBV6-5 and TRBJ1-4; tentatively, D is TRBD1 (5 bases). The germline gives CDR1 MNHEY, CDR2 SVGAGI. The CDR3 covers 15 residues. Trimming pared 6 bases from V and 7 bases from J, leaving 18 bases between. The CDR3 DNA reads as TGTGCCAGCAGGGTAGACAGTGCTGCGAGTGAAAAACTGTTTTTT. Encoded protein: CASRVDSAASEKLFF.

This clone was seen once. The genes are TRBV21-1 and TRBJ1-5; the table's D gene call, TRBD1, was not cross checked with the DNA. TRBV21-1 is an annotated pseudogene. The CDR3 has 17 amino acids. For the CDR3, the DNA is TGTGCCAGCAGCAAAGGTAAGGACGGGCCCCCAGGGGAGCCCCAGCATTTT. This codes for CASSKGKDGPPGEPQHF.

The CDR3 reads CASSLERGDYGYTF. The CDR3 coding sequence is TGTGCCAGCAGTTTAGAGAGGGGGGACTATGGCTACACCTTC. The rearrangement joins TRBV28 to TRBJ1-2; D is perhaps TRBD1 (6 bases). This CDR3 is 14 amino acids long. Germline V lookup: CDR1 MDHEN, CDR2 SYDVKM. Trimming cost V 2 bases and J 3 bases, with 10 bases left between them.

This sequence joins TRBV18 and TRBJ2-2, with D possibly being TRBD1 or TRBD2 (5 bases each). Between the trimmed V and J ends, which lost 3 bases and 1 base, there was a span of 9 bases. CDR3 length: 15 residues. CDR1 KGHSH and CDR2 LQKENI come from the germline V gene. The CDR3 DNA reads as TGTGCCAGCTCACCCGGGACCAGGAACACCGGGGAGCTGTTTTTT. This sequence encodes CASSPGTRNTGELFF.

The chain joins TRBV15 to TRBJ1-4; no firm D call. Germline CDR1 and CDR2: LNHNV and YYDKDF (reference sequence). This CDR3 is built from 14 residues. The germline V and J ends were trimmed by 0 bases and 5 bases, with 7 bases remaining between them. In DNA form, the CDR3 reads TGTGCCACCAGCAGAGACTTAGGGAATGAAAAACTGTTTTTT. It encodes CATSRDLGNEKLFF.

This chain uses TRBV5-1 with TRBJ1-5; D unclear. V lost 4 bases and J lost 6, with 11 bases in between. This CDR3 is 13 amino acids long. Germline-derived CDR1 and CDR2 are SGHRS and YFSETQ. The CDR3 reads CASSPEVGQPQHF. DNA of the CDR3: TGCGCCAGCAGCCCGGAGGTTGGTCAGCCCCAGCATTTT.

The chain combines TRBV7-3 with TRBJ1-2; TRBD1 agrees at 7 bases. Germline CDR1 and CDR2: SGHTA and FQGTGA. Trimming at V came to 0 bases and at J to 0 bases, leaving 7 bases not matched to a gene. The CDR3 contains 17 residues. The CDR3 spells CASSLTGQPLPNYGYTF. The CDR3 coding sequence is TGTGCCAGCAGCTTAACGGGACAGCCACTACCTAACTATGGCTACACCTTC.

The chain uses TRBV7-2 and TRBJ2-1; no clear D gene. Germline V gives CDR1 SGHTA, CDR2 FQGNSA. CDR3 length: 14 residues. V lost 1 base and J 6 bases, leaving 10 bases between the germline ends. CDR3 in amino acids: CASSLEPASNEQFF. The CDR3 DNA reads as TGTGCCAGCAGCTTAGAACCGGCTAGCAATGAGCAGTTCTTC. Complete variable domain (other parts from reference TRBV7-2 and TRBJ2-1): GAGVSQSPSNKVTEKGKDVELRCDPISGHTALYWYRQSLGQGLEFLIYFQGNSAPDKSGLPSDRFSAERTGGSVSTLTIQRTQQEDSAVYLCASSLEPASNEQFFGPGTRLTVL.

DNA for the CDR3: TGTGCCAGTAGTATGTCGCTAGCGGGGGGGCGATTCTACGAGCAGTACTTC. Translating gives CASSMSLAGGRFYEQYF. V is TRBV19 and J is TRBJ2-7; 12 bases agree with TRBD2. CDR3 length: 17 residues. CDR1 LNHDA and CDR2 SQIVND come from the germline V gene (reference sequence). V lost 3 bases to trimming and J lost 3 bases; unmatched junction nucleotides: 9.

V is TRBV5-6 and J is TRBJ1-6, with D unresolved. Trimming stripped 0 bases from V and 10 bases from J, with 17 bases between. The CDR3 covers 16 residues. CDR1 SGHDT and CDR2 YYEEEE come from the germline V gene. The CDR3 protein is CASSLGDIEIRSPLHF. The CDR3 nucleotides read TGTGCCAGCAGCTTGGGAGACATAGAAATAAGGTCACCCCTCCACTTT.

This clone was observed a few times. This chain links TRBV4-2 with TRBJ1-2; 7 nucleotides agree with TRBD1. The CDR3 loop spans 13 amino acids. Germline CDR1 is LGHNA and CDR2 is YNFKEQ. Trimming at V came to 4 bases and at J to 6 bases, leaving 5 bases not matched to a gene. CDR3 loop: CASSLLTGDGYTF. The DNA for the CDR3 is TGTGCCAGCAGCCTCCTTACAGGGGATGGCTACACCTTC.

The chain uses TRBV19 and TRBJ1-1, with D uncertain. V was cut by 7 bases and J by 5 bases, with 14 bases left in between. This CDR3 region has 13 residues. Germline CDR1 and CDR2: LNHDA and SQIVND (reference sequence). The CDR3 region has the DNA TGTGCCAGTATTGGCCTCGCAGTTACTGAAGCTTTCTTT. It specifies CASIGLAVTEAFF.

V gene TRBV4-2 combines with J gene TRBJ1-2; D is ambiguous. Germline V gives CDR1 LGHNA, CDR2 YNFKEQ. Trimming shortened V by 1 base and J by 4 bases, and 13 bases separated the two germline ends. The CDR3 totals 15 residues. In DNA, the CDR3 is TGTGCCAGCAGCCAAGCGGGTCCGAACACCTATGGCTACACCTTC. Translation gives CASSQAGPNTYGYTF.